The table lists the clone carrying this T cell receptor (beta chain) with many counts. Its antigen remains unidentified. These data are taken from a study of identical twins. Study-wide findings and caveats: Models, which agreed with sharing between unrelated individuals, nonetheless underestimated the out-of-frame TCR alpha sharing seen in monozygotic twins. Out-of-frame alpha sequences shared by twins showed excess low generation probability.

The germline gives CDR1 SGHNT, CDR2 YENEEA. Trimming stripped 2 bases from V and 5 bases from J, with 5 bases between. This CDR3 spans 12 amino acids. The donor group consisted entirely of healthy Caucasians. TCRdb recomputed calls from the 5' RACE reads with MiXCR, one row per CDR3 protein. The sample has around 100,000 distinct CDR3 sequences, 5.9% seen once; the top ten hold approximately 12%. The material sequenced was memory T cells sorted from blood. The clonotype was recovered from a woman aged 45-65 years in good health. The chain combines TRBV11-3 with TRBJ2-3; D unclear. This chain's CDR3 is CASSLYLDTQYF. The CDR3 DNA is TGTGCCAGCAGCTTATATTTAGATACGCAGTATTTT.